Here is one TCR beta chain with its context. Its antigen is unidentified. This entry is derived from a study of graft-versus-host responses after intestinal transplantation. For the study at large: Grafts that recipients had were multivisceral, liver-intestinal, or isolated intestinal transplants. Recipients uniformly received anti-thymocyte globulin induction, followed by tacrolimus and steroids for around 3 years.

This CDR3 spans 16 amino acids. Trimming took off 1 base at V and 3 bases at J, with 16 bases between the two ends. Germline V gene sequence: CDR1 GTSNPN, CDR2 SVGIG (reference sequence). General study findings and limits: Early post-transplant HvG declines were associated with peak circulating GvH clone levels. In patients with graft-donor T cell macrochimerism, allograft graft-versus-host to host-versus-graft clonal ratios were high.

Here immunoSEQ multiplex PCR was the method, and the copy in TCRdb shows in-frame clones only, minus some. The sample shows roughly 93,000 clones, roughly 91% of them seen only once. The chain has TRBV30 and TRBJ2-1, with D perhaps matching TRBD1 (7 bases). The sequencing used unstimulated CD8+ T cells sorted from spleen or lymph node cells, collected before intestinal transplant. This clonotype was obtained from a human donor who received an intestinal transplant. Here the CDR3 DNA reads TGTGCCTGGAGTGAGGGGGCACGGGGGTACTACAATGAGCAGTTCTTC. Translation: CAWSEGARGYYNEQFF.